Listed here are 4 T cell receptor beta chains from one sample, sequenced in a study of shared clonotypes between healthy human individuals. Naive CD8 cells comprised CD45RO-negative, CCR7-positively selected cells, excluding terminally differentiated effector memory CD45RA+ cells. Sequencing used immunoSEQ multiplex PCR; TCRdb keeps in-frame clones, though not all of them. The profile shows about 2 million clones, approximately 94% of them singletons. Sequencing used naive CD8+ T cells sorted from blood. The receptors stem from a man younger than 35 in good health.

The chain has TRBV4-2 and TRBJ2-3, with 7 bases that match TRBD1. V trimming: 4 bases; J trimming: 1 base; junction bases outside the gene matches: 14. This CDR3 is 18 amino acids long. Germline V gives CDR1 LGHNA, CDR2 YNFKEQ. As DNA, the CDR3 is TGTGCCAGCAGCCTAAAGACAGGGCAGGGGCTCGGCACAGATACGCAGTATTTT. Amino acids: CASSLKTGQGLGTDTQYF.

Points on this clone: Distinct nucleotide sequences in the sample also encode this CDR3. The gene calls are TRBV15 and TRBJ1-4; 8 bases agree with TRBD1. V was clipped by 1 base and J by 0 bases; unmatched bases: 1. CDR3 size: 16 residues. The germline V gene encodes CDR1 LNHNV and CDR2 YYDKDF (reference sequence). The CDR3 nucleotides are TGTGCCACCAGCAGAGTACAGGGGGCAACTAATGAAAAACTGTTTTTT. It yields the protein CATSRVQGATNEKLFF.

The chain recombines TRBV12-5 with TRBJ1-3; D is uncertain. V was cut by 1 base and J by 2 bases, with 0 bases left in between. The CDR3 runs to 12 residues. The germline gives CDR1 LGHNT, CDR2 FRNRAP. CDR3 sequence reads: CASGLAGNTIYF. The DNA of the CDR3 is TGTGCTAGTGGTTTGGCTGGAAACACCATATATTTT.

The table lists this clone with a count of one. The J gene is TRBJ1-2, the V gene TRBV19, with D maybe TRBD1 (6 bases). Germline V lookup: CDR1 LNHDA, CDR2 SQIVND (reference sequence). Trimming left V 6 bases short and J 3 bases short, with 11 bases between. The CDR3 consists of 13 residues. CDR3 DNA sequence: TGTGCCAGTAGGGAACAGGGCGACTATGGCTACACCTTC. It specifies CASREQGDYGYTF.